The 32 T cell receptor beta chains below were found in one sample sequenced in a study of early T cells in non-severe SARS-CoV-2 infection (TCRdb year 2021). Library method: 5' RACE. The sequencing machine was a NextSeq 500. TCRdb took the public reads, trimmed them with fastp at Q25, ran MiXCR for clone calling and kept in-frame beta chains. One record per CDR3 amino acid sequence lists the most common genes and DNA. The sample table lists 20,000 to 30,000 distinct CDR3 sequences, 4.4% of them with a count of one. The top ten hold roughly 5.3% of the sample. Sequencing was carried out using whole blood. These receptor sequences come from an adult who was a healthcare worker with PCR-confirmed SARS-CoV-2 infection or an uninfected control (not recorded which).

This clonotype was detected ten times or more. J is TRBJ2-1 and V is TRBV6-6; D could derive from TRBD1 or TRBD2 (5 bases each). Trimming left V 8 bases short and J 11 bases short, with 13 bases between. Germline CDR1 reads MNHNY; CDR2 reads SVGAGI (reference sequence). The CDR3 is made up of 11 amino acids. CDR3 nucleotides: TGTGCCAGCGAAGGCTCGGGACAGCAGTTCTTC. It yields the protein CASEGSGQQFF.

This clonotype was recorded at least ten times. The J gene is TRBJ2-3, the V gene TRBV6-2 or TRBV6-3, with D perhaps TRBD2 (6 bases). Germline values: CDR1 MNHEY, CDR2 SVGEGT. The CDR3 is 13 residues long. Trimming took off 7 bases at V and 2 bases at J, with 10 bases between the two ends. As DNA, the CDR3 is TGTGCCAGCACCGGGAGAATCACAGATACGCAGTATTTT. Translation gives CASTGRITDTQYF.

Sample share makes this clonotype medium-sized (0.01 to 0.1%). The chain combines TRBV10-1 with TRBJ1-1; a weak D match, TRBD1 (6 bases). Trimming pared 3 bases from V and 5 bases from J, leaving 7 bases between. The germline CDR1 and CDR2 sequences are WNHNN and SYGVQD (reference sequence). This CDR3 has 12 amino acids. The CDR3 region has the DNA TGCGCCAGCAGTGACAGGGGAACTGAAGCTTTCTTT. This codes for CASSDRGTEAFF.

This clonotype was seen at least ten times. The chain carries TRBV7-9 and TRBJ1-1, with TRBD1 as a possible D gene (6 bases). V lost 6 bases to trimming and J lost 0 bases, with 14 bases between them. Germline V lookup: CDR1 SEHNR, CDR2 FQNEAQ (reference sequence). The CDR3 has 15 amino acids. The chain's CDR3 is CASSTRTVMNTEAFF. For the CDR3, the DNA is TGTGCCAGCAGTACCAGGACAGTCATGAACACTGAAGCTTTCTTT. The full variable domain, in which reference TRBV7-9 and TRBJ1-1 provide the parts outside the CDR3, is DTGVSQNPRHKITKRGQNVTFRCDPISEHNRLYWYRQTLGQGPEFLTYFQNEAQLEKSRLLSDRFSAERPKGSFSTLEIQRTEQGDSAMYLCASSTRTVMNTEAFFGQGTRLTVV.

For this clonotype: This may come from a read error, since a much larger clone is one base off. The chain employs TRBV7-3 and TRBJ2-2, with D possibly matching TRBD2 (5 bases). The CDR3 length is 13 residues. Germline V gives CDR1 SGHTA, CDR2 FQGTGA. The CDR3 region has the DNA TGTGCCAGCAGCTTAGTGGAAACCGGGGAGCCGTTTTTT. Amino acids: CASSLVETGEPFF. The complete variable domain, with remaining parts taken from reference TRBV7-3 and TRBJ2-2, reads GAGVSQTPSNKVTEKGKYVELRCDPISGHTALYWYRQSLGQGPEFLIYFQGTGAADDSGLPNDRFFAVRPEGSVSTLKIQRTERGDSAVYLCASSLVETGEPFFGEGSRLTVL.

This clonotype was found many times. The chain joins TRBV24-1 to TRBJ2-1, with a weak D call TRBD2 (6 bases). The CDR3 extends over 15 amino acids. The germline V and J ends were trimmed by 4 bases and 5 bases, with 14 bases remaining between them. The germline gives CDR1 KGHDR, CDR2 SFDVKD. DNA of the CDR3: TGTGCCACCAGTGACCCTAGCGATGCCAACAATGAGCAGTTCTTC. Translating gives CATSDPSDANNEQFF.

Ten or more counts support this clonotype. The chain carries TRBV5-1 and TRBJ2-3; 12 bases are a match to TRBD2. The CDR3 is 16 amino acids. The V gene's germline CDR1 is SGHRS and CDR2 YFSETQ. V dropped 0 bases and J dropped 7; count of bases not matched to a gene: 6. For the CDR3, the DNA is TGCGCCAGCAGCTTGGCTCAACTAGCGGGGGGCAATACGCAGTATTTT. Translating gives CASSLAQLAGGNTQYF.

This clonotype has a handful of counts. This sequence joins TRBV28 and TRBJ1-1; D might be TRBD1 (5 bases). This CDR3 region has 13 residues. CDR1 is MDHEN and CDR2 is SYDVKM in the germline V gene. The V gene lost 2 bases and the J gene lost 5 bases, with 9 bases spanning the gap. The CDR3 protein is CASSLVGTTEAFF. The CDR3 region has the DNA TGTGCCAGCAGTTTAGTCGGGACTACTGAAGCTTTCTTT.

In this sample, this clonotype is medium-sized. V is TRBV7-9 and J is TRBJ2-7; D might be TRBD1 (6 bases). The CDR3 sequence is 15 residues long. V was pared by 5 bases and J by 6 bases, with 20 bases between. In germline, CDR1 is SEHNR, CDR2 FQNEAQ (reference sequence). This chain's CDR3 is CASSLKAQGTGEQYF. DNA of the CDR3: TGTGCCAGCAGCCTAAAGGCACAGGGTACGGGCGAGCAGTACTTC.

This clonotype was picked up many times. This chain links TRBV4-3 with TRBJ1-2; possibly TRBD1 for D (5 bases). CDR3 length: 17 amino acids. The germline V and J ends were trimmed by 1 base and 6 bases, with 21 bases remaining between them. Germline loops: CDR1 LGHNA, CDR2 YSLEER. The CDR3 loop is CASSQVSIRGARDGYTF. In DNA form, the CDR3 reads TGCGCCAGCAGCCAAGTTAGTATTCGAGGGGCGCGGGATGGCTACACCTTC.

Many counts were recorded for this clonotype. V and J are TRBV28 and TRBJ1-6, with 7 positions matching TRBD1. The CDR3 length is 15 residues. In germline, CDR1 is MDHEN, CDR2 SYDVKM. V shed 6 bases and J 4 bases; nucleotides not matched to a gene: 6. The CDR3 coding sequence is TGTGCCAGCAGGGCCCGGGACAGATATAATTCACCCCTCCACTTT. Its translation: CASRARDRYNSPLHF.

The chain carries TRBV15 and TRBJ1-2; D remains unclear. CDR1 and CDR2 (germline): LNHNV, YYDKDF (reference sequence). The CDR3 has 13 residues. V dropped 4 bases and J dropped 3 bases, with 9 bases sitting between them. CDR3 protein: CATSKGADYGYTF. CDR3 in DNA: TGTGCCACCAGCAAAGGAGCGGACTATGGCTACACCTTC.

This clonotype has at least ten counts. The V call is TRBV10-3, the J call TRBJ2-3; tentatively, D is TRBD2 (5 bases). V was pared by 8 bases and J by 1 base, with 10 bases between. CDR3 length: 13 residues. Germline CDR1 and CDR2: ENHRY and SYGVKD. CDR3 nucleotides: TGTGCCATCTCCCCAGCGGGCACAGATACGCAGTATTTT. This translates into CAISPAGTDTQYF.

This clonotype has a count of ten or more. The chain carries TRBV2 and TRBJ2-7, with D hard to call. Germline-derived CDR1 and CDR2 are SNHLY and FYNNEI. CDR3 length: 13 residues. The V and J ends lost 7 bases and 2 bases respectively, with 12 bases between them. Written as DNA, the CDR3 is TGTGCCAGCACTTGGACCGAGCCCTACGAGCAGTACTTC. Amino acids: CASTWTEPYEQYF.

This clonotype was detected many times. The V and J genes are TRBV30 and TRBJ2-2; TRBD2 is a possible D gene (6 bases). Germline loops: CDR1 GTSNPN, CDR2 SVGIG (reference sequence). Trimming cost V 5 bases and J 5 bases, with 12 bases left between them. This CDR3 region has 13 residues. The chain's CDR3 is CAWATSWTGELFF. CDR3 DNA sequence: TGTGCCTGGGCTACTAGCTGGACCGGGGAGCTGTTTTTT. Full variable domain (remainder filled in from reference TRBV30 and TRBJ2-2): SQTIHQWPATLVQPVGSPLSLECTVEGTSNPNLYWYRQAAGRGLQLLFYSVGIGQISSEVPQNLSASRPQDRQFILSSKKLLLSDSGFYLCAWATSWTGELFFGEGSRLTVL.

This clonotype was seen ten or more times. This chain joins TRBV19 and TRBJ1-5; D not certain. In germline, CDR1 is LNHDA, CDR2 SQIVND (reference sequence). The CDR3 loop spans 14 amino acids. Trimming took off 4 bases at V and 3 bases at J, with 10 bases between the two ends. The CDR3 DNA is TGTGCCAGTAGTAAGGGCAGGATCAATCAGCCCCAGCATTTT. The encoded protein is CASSKGRINQPQHF.

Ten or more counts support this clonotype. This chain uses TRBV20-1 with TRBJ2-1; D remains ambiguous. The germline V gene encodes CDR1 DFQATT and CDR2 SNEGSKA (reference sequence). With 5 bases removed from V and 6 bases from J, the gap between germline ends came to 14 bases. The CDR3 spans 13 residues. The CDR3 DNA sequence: TGCAGTGCTCCAACCTCTGAAATCAATGAGCAGTTCTTC. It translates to CSAPTSEINEQFF.

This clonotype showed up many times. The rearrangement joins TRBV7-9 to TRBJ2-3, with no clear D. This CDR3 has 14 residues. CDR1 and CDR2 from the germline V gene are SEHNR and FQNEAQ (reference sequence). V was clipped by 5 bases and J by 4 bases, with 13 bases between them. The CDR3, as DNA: TGTGCCAGCAGCCCCCCCTGGGCGCCAGATACGCAGTATTTT. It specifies CASSPPWAPDTQYF.

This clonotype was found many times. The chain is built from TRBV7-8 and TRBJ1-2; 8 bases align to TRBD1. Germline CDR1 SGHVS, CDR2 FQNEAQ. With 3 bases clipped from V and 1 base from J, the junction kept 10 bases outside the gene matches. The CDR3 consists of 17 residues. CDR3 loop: CASSFFMTGDINYGYTF. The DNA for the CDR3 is TGTGCCAGCAGCTTCTTCATGACAGGGGATATTAACTATGGCTACACCTTC.

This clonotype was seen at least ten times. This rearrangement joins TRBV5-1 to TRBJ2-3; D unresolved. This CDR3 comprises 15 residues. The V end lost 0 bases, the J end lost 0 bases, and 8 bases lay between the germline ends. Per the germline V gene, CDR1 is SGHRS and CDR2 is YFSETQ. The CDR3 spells CASSLVLVSTDTQYF. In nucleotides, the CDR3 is TGCGCCAGCAGCTTGGTACTGGTTAGCACAGATACGCAGTATTTT.

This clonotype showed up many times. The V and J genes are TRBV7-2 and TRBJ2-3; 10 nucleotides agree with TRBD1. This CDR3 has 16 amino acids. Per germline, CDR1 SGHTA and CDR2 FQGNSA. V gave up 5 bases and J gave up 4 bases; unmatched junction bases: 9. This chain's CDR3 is CASSLGTGALSDTQYF. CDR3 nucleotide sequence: TGTGCCAGCAGCCTGGGGACAGGGGCGCTCTCAGATACGCAGTATTTT.

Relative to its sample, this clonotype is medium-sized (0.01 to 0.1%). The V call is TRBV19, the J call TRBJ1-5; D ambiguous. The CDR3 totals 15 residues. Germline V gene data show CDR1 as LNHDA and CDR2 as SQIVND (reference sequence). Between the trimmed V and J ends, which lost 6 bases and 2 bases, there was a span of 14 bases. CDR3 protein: CASSLVSQGNQPQHF. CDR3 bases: TGTGCCAGTAGCCTCGTTAGTCAAGGCAATCAGCCCCAGCATTTT.

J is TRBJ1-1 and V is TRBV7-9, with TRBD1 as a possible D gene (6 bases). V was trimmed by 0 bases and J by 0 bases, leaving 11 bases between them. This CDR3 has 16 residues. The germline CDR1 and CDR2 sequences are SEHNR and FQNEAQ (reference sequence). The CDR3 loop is CASSLAPDRMNTEAFF. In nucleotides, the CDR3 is TGTGCCAGCAGCTTAGCGCCTGACAGGATGAACACTGAAGCTTTCTTT.

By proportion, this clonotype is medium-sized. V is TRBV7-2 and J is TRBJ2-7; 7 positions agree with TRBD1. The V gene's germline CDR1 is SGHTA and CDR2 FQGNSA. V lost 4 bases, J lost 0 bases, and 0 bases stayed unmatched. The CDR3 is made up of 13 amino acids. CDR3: CASSWDSSYEQYF. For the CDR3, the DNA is TGTGCCAGCAGCTGGGACAGCTCCTACGAGCAGTACTTC.

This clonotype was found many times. CDR3 nucleotides: TGTGCCAGCAGCCAGGTGAGCAATCAGCCCCAGCATTTT. Protein: CASSQVSNQPQHF. The chain is built from TRBV6-2 or TRBV6-3 and TRBJ1-5; no definite D call. Trimming left V 6 bases short and J 1 base short, with 7 bases between. Germline values: CDR1 MNHEY, CDR2 SVGEGT. The CDR3 has 13 amino acids.

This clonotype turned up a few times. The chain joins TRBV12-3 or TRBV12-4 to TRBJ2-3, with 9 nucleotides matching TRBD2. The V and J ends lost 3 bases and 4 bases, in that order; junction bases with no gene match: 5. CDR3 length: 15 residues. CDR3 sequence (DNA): TGTGCCAGCAGTTTGCGGGGGGGAAGCGCAGATACGCAGTATTTT. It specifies CASSLRGGSADTQYF.

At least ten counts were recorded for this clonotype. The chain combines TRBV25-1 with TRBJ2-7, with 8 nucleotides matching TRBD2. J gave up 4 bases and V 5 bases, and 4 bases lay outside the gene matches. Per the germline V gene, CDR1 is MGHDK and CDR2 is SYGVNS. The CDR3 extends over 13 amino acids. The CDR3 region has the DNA TGTGCCAGCAGTCCGGGGGGGCATTACGAGCAGTACTTC. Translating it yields CASSPGGHYEQYF.

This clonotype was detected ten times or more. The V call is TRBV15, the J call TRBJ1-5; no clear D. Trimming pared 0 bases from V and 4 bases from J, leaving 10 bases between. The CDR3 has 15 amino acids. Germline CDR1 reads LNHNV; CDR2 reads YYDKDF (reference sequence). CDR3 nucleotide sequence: TGTGCCACCAGCAGAGACGTGGGTCTGAATCAGCCCCAGCATTTT. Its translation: CATSRDVGLNQPQHF.

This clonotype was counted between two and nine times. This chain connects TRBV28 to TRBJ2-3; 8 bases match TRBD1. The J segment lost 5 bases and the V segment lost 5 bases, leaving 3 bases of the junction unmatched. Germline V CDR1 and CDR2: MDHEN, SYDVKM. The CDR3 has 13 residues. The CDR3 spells CASSTTGGDTQYF. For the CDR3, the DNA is TGTGCCAGCAGTACCACAGGGGGAGATACGCAGTATTTT.

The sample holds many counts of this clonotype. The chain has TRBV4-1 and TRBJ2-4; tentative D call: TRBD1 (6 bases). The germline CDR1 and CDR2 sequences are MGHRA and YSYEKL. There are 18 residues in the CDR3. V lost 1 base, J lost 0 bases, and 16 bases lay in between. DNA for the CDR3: TGCGCCAGCAGCCAAGGGGTTCGCGGACAGCTAGCCAAAAACATTCAGTACTTC. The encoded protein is CASSQGVRGQLAKNIQYF.

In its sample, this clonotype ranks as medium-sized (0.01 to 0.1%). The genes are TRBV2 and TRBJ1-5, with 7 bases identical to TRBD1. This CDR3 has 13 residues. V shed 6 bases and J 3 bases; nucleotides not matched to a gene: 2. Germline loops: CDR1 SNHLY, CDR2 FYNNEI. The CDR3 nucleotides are TGTGCCAGCAGCCAGGGGGTCAATCAGCCCCAGCATTTT. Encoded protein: CASSQGVNQPQHF.

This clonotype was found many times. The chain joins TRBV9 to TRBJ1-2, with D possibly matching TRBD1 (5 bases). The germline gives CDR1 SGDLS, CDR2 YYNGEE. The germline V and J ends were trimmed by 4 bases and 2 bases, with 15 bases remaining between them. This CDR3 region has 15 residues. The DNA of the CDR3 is TGTGCCAGCAGCCATCCGGGACGGACAAACTATGGCTACACCTTC. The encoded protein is CASSHPGRTNYGYTF.